This entry concerns a single TCR beta chain. Per the germline V gene, CDR1 is ENHRY and CDR2 is SYGVKD. The ends lost 6 bases at V and 10 bases at J; junction bases unmatched: 10. This CDR3 has 16 amino acids. This record comes from a study of blood T cell repertoires in COVID-19. Measured with immunoSEQ multiplex PCR; TCRdb has only the in-frame clones, and not every one. Found here are over 250,000 clones, approximately 91% of them singletons; the top ten hold about 0.74%. Sequencing was performed on peripheral blood. The receptor's source is a woman in her twenties or thirties with acute or convalescent COVID-19. The gene calls are TRBV10-3 and TRBJ1-6, with 12 bases fitting TRBD1. The DNA for the CDR3 is TGTGCCATCAGAGAAGCCGGGACAGGGGGCTTATCACCCCTCCACTTT. This encodes CAIREAGTGGLSPLHF.